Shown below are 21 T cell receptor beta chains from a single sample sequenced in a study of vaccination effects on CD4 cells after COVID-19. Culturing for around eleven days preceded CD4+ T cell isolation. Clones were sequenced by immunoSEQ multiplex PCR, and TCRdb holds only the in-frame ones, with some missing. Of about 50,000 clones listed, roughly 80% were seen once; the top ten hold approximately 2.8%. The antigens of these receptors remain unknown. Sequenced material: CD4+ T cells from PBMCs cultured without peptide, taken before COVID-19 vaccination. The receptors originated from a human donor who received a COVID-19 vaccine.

CDR3 sequence (DNA): TGTGCCACCAGTCCCGAGGGGGCGGGATTACAAGAGACCCAGTACTTC. Translation gives CATSPEGAGLQETQYF. The chain is built from TRBV15 and TRBJ2-5, with D possibly being TRBD1 (7 bases). Trimming removed 6 bases at V and 2 bases at J, with 19 bases between. Germline CDR1 reads LNHNV; CDR2 reads YYDKDF (reference sequence). The CDR3 consists of 16 residues.

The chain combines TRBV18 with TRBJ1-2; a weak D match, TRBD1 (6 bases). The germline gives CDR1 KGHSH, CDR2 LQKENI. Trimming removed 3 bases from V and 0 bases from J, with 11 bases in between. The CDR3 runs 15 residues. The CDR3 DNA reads TGTGCCAGCTCACCGACAGGAACCTCTAACTATGGCTACACCTTC. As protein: CASSPTGTSNYGYTF. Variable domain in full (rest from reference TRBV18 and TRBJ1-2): NAGVMQNPRHLVRRRGQEARLRCSPMKGHSHVYWYRQLPEEGLKFMVYLQKENIIDESGMPKERFSAEFPKEGPSILRIQQVVRGDSAAYFCASSPTGTSNYGYTFGSGTRLTVV.

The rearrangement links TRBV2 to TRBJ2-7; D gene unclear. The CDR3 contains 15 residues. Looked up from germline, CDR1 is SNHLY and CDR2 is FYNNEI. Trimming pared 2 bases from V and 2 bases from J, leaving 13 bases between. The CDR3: CASSESPQNTYEQYV. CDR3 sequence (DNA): TGTGCCAGCAGTGAATCGCCACAGAACACCTACGAGCAGTACGTC.

CDR3 bases: TGTGCCAGCAGTTTAAGGACAGGGAAATATTCACCCCTCCACTTT. The encoded protein is CASSLRTGKYSPLHF. The chain is built from TRBV27 and TRBJ1-6, with 8 bases fitting TRBD1. V lost 2 bases, J lost 8 bases, and 5 bases stayed unmatched. CDR1 and CDR2 from the germline V gene are MNHEY and SMNVEV (reference sequence). The CDR3 consists of 15 residues.

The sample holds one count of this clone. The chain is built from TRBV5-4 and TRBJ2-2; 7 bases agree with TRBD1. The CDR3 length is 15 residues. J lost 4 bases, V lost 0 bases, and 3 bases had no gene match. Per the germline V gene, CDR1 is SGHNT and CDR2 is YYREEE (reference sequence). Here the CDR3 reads CASSLAGGRTGELFF. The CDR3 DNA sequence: TGTGCCAGCAGCTTGGCAGGGGGACGCACCGGGGAGCTGTTTTTT. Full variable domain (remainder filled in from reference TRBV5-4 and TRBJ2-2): ETGVTQSPTHLIKTRGQQVTLRCSSQSGHNTVSWYQQALGQGPQFIFQYYREEENGRGNFPPRFSGLQFPNYSSELNVNALELDDSALYLCASSLAGGRTGELFFGEGSRLTVL.

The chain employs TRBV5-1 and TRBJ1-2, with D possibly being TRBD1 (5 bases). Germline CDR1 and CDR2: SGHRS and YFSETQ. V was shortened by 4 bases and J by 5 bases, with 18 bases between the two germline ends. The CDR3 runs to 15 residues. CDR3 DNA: TGCGCCAGCAGCCACCTAAGTGGAGGGGATTATGGCTACACCTTC. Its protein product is CASSHLSGGDYGYTF. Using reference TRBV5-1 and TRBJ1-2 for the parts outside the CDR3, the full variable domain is KAGVTQTPRYLIKTRGQQVTLSCSPISGHRSVSWYQQTPGQGLQFLFEYFSETQRNKGNFPGRFSGRQFSNSRSEMNVSTLELGDSALYLCASSHLSGGDYGYTFGSGTRLTVV.

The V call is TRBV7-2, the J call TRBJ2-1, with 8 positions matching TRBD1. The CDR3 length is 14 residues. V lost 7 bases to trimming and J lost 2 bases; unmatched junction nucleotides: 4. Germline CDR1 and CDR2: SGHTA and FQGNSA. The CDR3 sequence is CASNGQGPYNEQFF. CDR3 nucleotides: TGTGCCAGCAACGGACAGGGCCCCTACAATGAGCAGTTCTTC.

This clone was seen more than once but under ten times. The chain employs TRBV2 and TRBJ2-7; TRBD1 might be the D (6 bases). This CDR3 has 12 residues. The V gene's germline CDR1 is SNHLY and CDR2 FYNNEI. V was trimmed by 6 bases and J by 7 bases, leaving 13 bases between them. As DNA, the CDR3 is TGTGCCAGCAGCAGGGGTTCATGGGAGCAGTACGTC. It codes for CASSRGSWEQYV.

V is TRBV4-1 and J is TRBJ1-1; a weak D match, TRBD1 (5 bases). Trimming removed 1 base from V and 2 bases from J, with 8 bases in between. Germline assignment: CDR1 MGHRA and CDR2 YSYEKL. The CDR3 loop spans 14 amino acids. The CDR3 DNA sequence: TGCGCCAGCAGCCAAGTCGGGGGAAACACTGAAGCTTTCTTT. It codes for CASSQVGGNTEAFF.

CDR3 protein: CASSERGGRETQYF. As DNA, the CDR3 is TGTGCCAGCAGTGAACGAGGGGGCAGGGAGACCCAGTACTTC. The chain carries TRBV6-1 and TRBJ2-5; 7 nucleotides line up with TRBD1. The germline CDR1 and CDR2 sequences are MNHNS and SASEGT. Trimming removed 2 bases from V and 5 bases from J; junction bases left unmatched: 5. CDR3 length: 14 amino acids.

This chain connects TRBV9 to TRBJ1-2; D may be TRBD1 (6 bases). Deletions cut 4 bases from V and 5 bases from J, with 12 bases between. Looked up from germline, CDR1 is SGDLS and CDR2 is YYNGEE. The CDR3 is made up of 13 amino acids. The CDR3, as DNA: TGTGCCAGCAGCCCGCCGACAGGATATGGCTACACCTTC. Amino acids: CASSPPTGYGYTF.

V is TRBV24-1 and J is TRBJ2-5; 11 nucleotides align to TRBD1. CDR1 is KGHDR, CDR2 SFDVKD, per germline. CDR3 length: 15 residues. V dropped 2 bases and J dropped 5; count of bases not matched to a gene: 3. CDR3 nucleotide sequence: TGTGCCACCAGTGATTGGACAGGGGGCAGGGAGACCCAGTACTTC. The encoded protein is CATSDWTGGRETQYF.

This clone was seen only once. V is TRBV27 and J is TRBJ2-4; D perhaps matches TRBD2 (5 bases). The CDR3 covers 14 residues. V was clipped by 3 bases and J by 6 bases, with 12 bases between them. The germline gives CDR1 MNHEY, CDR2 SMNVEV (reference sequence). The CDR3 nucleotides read TGTGCCAGCAGTTTCCGAGGGATCGGAAACATTCAGTACTTC. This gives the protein CASSFRGIGNIQYF.

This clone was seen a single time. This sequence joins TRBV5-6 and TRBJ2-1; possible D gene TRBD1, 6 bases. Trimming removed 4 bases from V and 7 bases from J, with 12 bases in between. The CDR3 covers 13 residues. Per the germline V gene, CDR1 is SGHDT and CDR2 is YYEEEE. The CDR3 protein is CASSRDNRNEQFF. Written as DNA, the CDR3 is TGTGCCAGCAGCCGGGACAATCGGAATGAGCAGTTCTTC.

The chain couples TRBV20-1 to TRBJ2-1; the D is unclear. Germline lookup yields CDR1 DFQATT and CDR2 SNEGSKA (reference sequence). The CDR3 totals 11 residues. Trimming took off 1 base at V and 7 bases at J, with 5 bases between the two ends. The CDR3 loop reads CSARAENEQFF. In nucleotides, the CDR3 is TGCAGTGCTAGAGCGGAGAATGAGCAGTTCTTC.

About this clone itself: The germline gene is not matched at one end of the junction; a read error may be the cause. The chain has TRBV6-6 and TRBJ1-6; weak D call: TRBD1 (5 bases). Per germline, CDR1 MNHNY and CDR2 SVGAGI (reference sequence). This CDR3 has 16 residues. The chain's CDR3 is CAGRADSSSYNSPLHF. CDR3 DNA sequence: TGTGCCGGCAGGGCGGACTCAAGCTCCTATAATTCACCCCTCCACTTT.

CDR3 amino acids: CASSPTGGHEQYV. CDR3 in DNA: TGTGCCAGCTCACCAACAGGGGGCCACGAGCAGTACGTC. This sequence joins TRBV18 and TRBJ2-7; the match to TRBD1 covers 9 bases. The CDR3 has 13 amino acids. V lost 2 bases to trimming and J lost 5 bases; unmatched junction nucleotides: 1. Germline V lookup: CDR1 KGHSH, CDR2 LQKENI.

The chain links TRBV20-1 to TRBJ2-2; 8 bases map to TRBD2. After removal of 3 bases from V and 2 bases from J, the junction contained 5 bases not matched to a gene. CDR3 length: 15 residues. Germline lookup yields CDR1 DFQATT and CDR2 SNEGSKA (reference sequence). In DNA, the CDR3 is TGCAGTGCTAGTGCGCGGGGGGCCAACACCGGGGAGCTGTTTTTT. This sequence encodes CSASARGANTGELFF.

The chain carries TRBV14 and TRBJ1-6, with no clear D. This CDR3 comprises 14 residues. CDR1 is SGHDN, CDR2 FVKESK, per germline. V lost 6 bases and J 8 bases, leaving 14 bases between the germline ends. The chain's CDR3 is CASSPTLAHSPLHF. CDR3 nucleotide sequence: TGTGCCAGCAGTCCGACCCTGGCCCATTCACCCCTCCACTTT.

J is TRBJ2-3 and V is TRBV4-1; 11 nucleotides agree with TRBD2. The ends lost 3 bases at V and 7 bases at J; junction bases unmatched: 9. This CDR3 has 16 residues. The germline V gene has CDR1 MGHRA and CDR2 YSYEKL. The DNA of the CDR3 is TGCGCCAGCAGCCAGACCAATAGCGGGGGGGCGAATACGCAGTATTTT. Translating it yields CASSQTNSGGANTQYF.

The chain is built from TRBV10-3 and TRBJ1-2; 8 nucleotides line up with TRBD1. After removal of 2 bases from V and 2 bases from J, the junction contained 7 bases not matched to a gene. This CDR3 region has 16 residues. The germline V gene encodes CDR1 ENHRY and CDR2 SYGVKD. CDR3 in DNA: TGTGCCATCAGTGAGAGATTAGGACAGGGCAACTATGGCTACACCTTC. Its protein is CAISERLGQGNYGYTF.